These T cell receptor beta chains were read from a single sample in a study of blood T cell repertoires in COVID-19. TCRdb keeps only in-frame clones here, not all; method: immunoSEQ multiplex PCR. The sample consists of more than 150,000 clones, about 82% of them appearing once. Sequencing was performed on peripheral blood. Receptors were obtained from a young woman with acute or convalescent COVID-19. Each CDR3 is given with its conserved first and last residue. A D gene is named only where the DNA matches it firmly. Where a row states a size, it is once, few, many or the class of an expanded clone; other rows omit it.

CDR3 protein: CASSPLGGSDTQYF
CDR3 DNA: TGTGCCAGCAGCCCCCTAGGCGGGTCAGATACGCAGTATTTT
D gene: -
clone size: -
V gene: TRBV7-9
J gene: TRBJ2-3
CDR3 length: 14

CDR3 protein: CATRLLTGELFF
CDR3 DNA: TGTGCCACTCGACTGCTCACCGGGGAGCTGTTTTTT
D gene: -
clone size: -
V gene: TRBV10-3
J gene: TRBJ2-2
CDR3 length: 12

CDR3 protein: CASSPYGSNTDTQYF
CDR3 DNA: TGTGCCAGCAGCCCGTACGGGTCCAACACAGATACGCAGTATTTT
D gene: -
clone size: -
V gene: TRBV7-9
J gene: TRBJ2-3
CDR3 length: 15

CDR3 protein: CASSPRRADQETQYF
CDR3 DNA: TGTGCCAGCTCACCAAGGCGGGCGGATCAAGAGACCCAGTACTTC
D gene: -
clone size: -
V gene: TRBV18
J gene: TRBJ2-5
CDR3 length: 15

CDR3 protein: CASSFDKRQSNTGELFF
CDR3 DNA: TGTGCCAGCAGTTTCGATAAGAGGCAATCCAACACCGGGGAGCTGTTTTTT
D gene: -
clone size: -
V gene: TRBV28
J gene: TRBJ2-2
CDR3 length: 17

CDR3 protein: CASSFSSNEQFF
CDR3 DNA: TGTGCCAGCAGCTTTTCGAGCAATGAGCAGTTCTTC
D gene: -
clone size: -
V gene: TRBV7-2
J gene: TRBJ2-1
CDR3 length: 12

CDR3 protein: CASSQDTNRANRGEQYF
CDR3 DNA: TGCGCCAGCAGCCAAGATACGAACAGGGCTAACAGAGGCGAGCAGTACTTC
D gene: -
clone size: -
V gene: TRBV4-1
J gene: TRBJ2-7
CDR3 length: 17

CDR3 protein: CASSAGTSGRLGTQYF
CDR3 DNA: TGTGCCAGCAGCGCTGGGACTAGCGGGAGACTGGGTACGCAGTATTTT
D gene: TRBD2
clone size: -
V gene: TRBV9
J gene: TRBJ2-3
CDR3 length: 16

CDR3 protein: CASSPSRRSYEQYF
CDR3 DNA: TGTGCCAGCTCACCGTCTAGAAGATCCTACGAGCAGTACTTC
D gene: -
clone size: -
V gene: TRBV18
J gene: TRBJ2-7
CDR3 length: 14

CDR3 protein: CASSLSGSGNTIYF
CDR3 DNA: TGTGCCAGCAGTTTATCGGGTTCCGGAAACACCATATATTTT
D gene: -
clone size: -
V gene: TRBV28
J gene: TRBJ1-3
CDR3 length: 14

CDR3 protein: CASSPGTGGNEQFF
CDR3 DNA: TGTGCCAGCAGTCCCGGGACAGGGGGAAATGAGCAGTTCTTC
D gene: TRBD1
clone size: -
V gene: TRBV6-6
J gene: TRBJ2-1
CDR3 length: 14

CDR3 protein: CASSVGDSGGARGDTQYF
CDR3 DNA: TGTGCCAGCAGCGTAGGAGATAGCGGGGGGGCCCGAGGAGATACGCAGTATTTT
D gene: TRBD2
clone size: -
V gene: TRBV9
J gene: TRBJ2-3
CDR3 length: 18

CDR3 protein: CATSRQTGVGNQPQHF
CDR3 DNA: TGTGCCACCAGCAGACAAACAGGGGTAGGGAATCAGCCCCAGCATTTT
D gene: TRBD1
clone size: -
V gene: TRBV15
J gene: TRBJ1-5
CDR3 length: 16

CDR3 protein: CASSRKGDQPQHF
CDR3 DNA: TGTGCCAGCAGTCGGAAGGGGGATCAGCCCCAGCATTTT
D gene: -
clone size: few
V gene: TRBV6-6
J gene: TRBJ1-5
CDR3 length: 13

CDR3 protein: CASSPGSNEKLFF
CDR3 DNA: TGTGCCAGCTCACCAGGGAGCAATGAAAAACTGTTTTTT
D gene: -
clone size: -
V gene: TRBV18
J gene: TRBJ1-4
CDR3 length: 13

CDR3 protein: CASIPPRDFSYEQYF
CDR3 DNA: TGTGCCAGCATCCCTCCCCGGGACTTCTCCTACGAGCAGTACTTC
D gene: -
clone size: -
V gene: TRBV9
J gene: TRBJ2-7
CDR3 length: 15

CDR3 protein: CASSLEGKTYGYTF
CDR3 DNA: TGTGCCAGCAGCTTAGAGGGGAAGACCTATGGCTACACCTTC
D gene: -
clone size: -
V gene: TRBV7-9
J gene: TRBJ1-2
CDR3 length: 14

CDR3 protein: CASRGQGGINYGYTF
CDR3 DNA: TGTGCCAGCCGAGGACAGGGGGGGATAAACTATGGCTACACCTTC
D gene: TRBD1
clone size: -
V gene: TRBV19
J gene: TRBJ1-2
CDR3 length: 15

CDR3 protein: CASSDTEEGGDEQFF
CDR3 DNA: TGTGCCAGCAGTGACACGGAAGAGGGAGGCGATGAGCAGTTCTTC
D gene: -
clone size: -
V gene: TRBV6-4
J gene: TRBJ2-1
CDR3 length: 15

CDR3 protein: CASREVAGEQFF
CDR3 DNA: TGTGCCAGCAGGGAAGTGGCAGGTGAGCAGTTCTTC
D gene: -
clone size: few
V gene: TRBV28
J gene: TRBJ2-1
CDR3 length: 12

CDR3 protein: CASSQAQGYGYTF
CDR3 DNA: TGCGCCAGCAGCCAAGCACAGGGCTATGGCTACACCTTC
D gene: -
clone size: -
V gene: TRBV4-1
J gene: TRBJ1-2
CDR3 length: 13

CDR3 protein: CASSPRTGRSWTEAFF
CDR3 DNA: TGTGCCAGCAGCCCTCGGACAGGAAGAAGTTGGACTGAAGCTTTCTTT
D gene: TRBD1
clone size: -
V gene: TRBV7-2
J gene: TRBJ1-1
CDR3 length: 16

CDR3 protein: CASSFSGVYTGELFF
CDR3 DNA: TGTGCCAGCAGTTTTTCAGGGGTGTATACCGGGGAGCTGTTTTTT
D gene: -
clone size: -
V gene: TRBV28
J gene: TRBJ2-2
CDR3 length: 15

CDR3 protein: CASSHPGTEETQYF
CDR3 DNA: TGTGCCAGCAGCCACCCCGGGACAGAAGAGACCCAGTACTTC
D gene: TRBD1
clone size: -
V gene: TRBV3-1/TRBV3-2
J gene: TRBJ2-5
CDR3 length: 14

CDR3 protein: CSASNSGVQPQHF
CDR3 DNA: TGCAGTGCTAGTAATTCGGGGGTTCAGCCCCAGCATTTT
D gene: -
clone size: -
V gene: TRBV20-1
J gene: TRBJ1-5
CDR3 length: 13

CDR3 protein: CASGVEGYGYTF
CDR3 DNA: TGTGCCAGCGGGGTGGAGGGCTATGGCTACACCTTC
D gene: -
clone size: -
V gene: TRBV27
J gene: TRBJ1-2
CDR3 length: 12

CDR3 protein: CASSQGYRGRELFF
CDR3 DNA: TGTGCCAGCAGCCAGGGTTACAGGGGCCGGGAGCTGTTTTTT
D gene: TRBD1
clone size: -
V gene: TRBV3-1/TRBV3-2
J gene: TRBJ2-2
CDR3 length: 14

CDR3 protein: CASSLTGAGNTIYF
CDR3 DNA: TGTGCCAGCAGTTTGACAGGGGCCGGAAACACCATATATTTT
D gene: TRBD1
clone size: -
V gene: TRBV6-5
J gene: TRBJ1-3
CDR3 length: 14

CDR3 protein: CASSLRPPSGQPQHF
CDR3 DNA: TGTGCCAGCAGTTTACGGCCCCCGAGCGGTCAGCCCCAGCATTTT
D gene: -
clone size: -
V gene: TRBV28
J gene: TRBJ1-5
CDR3 length: 15

CDR3 protein: CASSLWSRGDDSPLHF
CDR3 DNA: TGTGCCAGCAGTTTATGGTCCAGGGGGGATGATTCACCCCTCCACTTT
D gene: TRBD1
clone size: -
V gene: TRBV28
J gene: TRBJ1-6
CDR3 length: 16

CDR3 protein: CASSYPGAGGYEQYF
CDR3 DNA: TGTGCCAGCAGCTACCCAGGGGCCGGCGGTTACGAGCAGTACTTC
D gene: -
clone size: -
V gene: TRBV5-4
J gene: TRBJ2-7
CDR3 length: 15

CDR3 protein: CASSPLAAANTGELFF
CDR3 DNA: TGTGCCAGCAGCCCCCTAGCGGCCGCGAACACCGGGGAGCTGTTTTTT
D gene: TRBD2
clone size: -
V gene: TRBV5-4
J gene: TRBJ2-2
CDR3 length: 16

CDR3 protein: CASSLGQGGVTDTQYF
CDR3 DNA: TGTGCCAGCAGTTTGGGACAGGGGGGGGTCACAGATACGCAGTATTTT
D gene: TRBD1
clone size: -
V gene: TRBV27
J gene: TRBJ2-3
CDR3 length: 16

CDR3 protein: CASSMWGGMNTGELFF
CDR3 DNA: TGTGCCAGCAGCATGTGGGGGGGAATGAACACCGGGGAGCTGTTTTTT
D gene: TRBD2
clone size: -
V gene: TRBV14
J gene: TRBJ2-2
CDR3 length: 16

CDR3 protein: CASSYSGSSGNTIYF
CDR3 DNA: TGTGCCAGCAGTTACTCCGGGAGCTCTGGAAACACCATATATTTT
D gene: -
clone size: -
V gene: TRBV6-5
J gene: TRBJ1-3
CDR3 length: 15

CDR3 protein: CASRRARSLDGEKLFF
CDR3 DNA: TGTGCCAGCAGGAGGGCTCGGAGCCTGGACGGAGAAAAACTGTTTTTT
D gene: -
clone size: once
V gene: TRBV28
J gene: TRBJ1-4
CDR3 length: 16

CDR3 protein: CAITGADSYEQYF
CDR3 DNA: TGTGCCATCACAGGGGCCGATTCCTACGAGCAGTACTTC
D gene: TRBD1
clone size: -
V gene: TRBV2
J gene: TRBJ2-7
CDR3 length: 13

CDR3 protein: CASSYFGTGDTGELFF
CDR3 DNA: TGTGCCAGCAGTTATTTCGGGACAGGGGACACCGGGGAGCTGTTTTTT
D gene: TRBD1
clone size: few
V gene: TRBV6-5
J gene: TRBJ2-2
CDR3 length: 16

CDR3 protein: CASSAPIVYGYTF
CDR3 DNA: TGTGCCAGCAGCGCCCCTATAGTCTATGGCTACACCTTC
D gene: -
clone size: -
V gene: TRBV7-9
J gene: TRBJ1-2
CDR3 length: 13

CDR3 protein: CASSLYPGVNYGYTF
CDR3 DNA: TGCGCCAGCAGCTTGTATCCAGGCGTTAACTATGGCTACACCTTC
D gene: -
clone size: -
V gene: TRBV5-1
J gene: TRBJ1-2
CDR3 length: 15

CDR3 protein: CASRLAGAHTGELFF
CDR3 DNA: TGCGCCAGCAGACTAGCGGGAGCCCACACCGGGGAGCTGTTTTTT
D gene: TRBD2
clone size: once
V gene: TRBV5-1
J gene: TRBJ2-2
CDR3 length: 15

CDR3 protein: CASRITGGRRLISNTGELFF
CDR3 DNA: TGTGCCAGCAGAATCACAGGGGGCCGCCGGCTAATCTCGAACACCGGGGAGCTGTTTTTT
D gene: TRBD1
clone size: few
V gene: TRBV27
J gene: TRBJ2-2
CDR3 length: 20

CDR3 protein: CASSYTRMNTEAFF
CDR3 DNA: TGTGCCAGCAGTTACACCAGGATGAACACTGAAGCTTTCTTT
D gene: -
clone size: -
V gene: TRBV6-2/TRBV6-3
J gene: TRBJ1-1
CDR3 length: 14

CDR3 protein: CASSQGAYTEAFF
CDR3 DNA: TGTGCCAGCAGCCAAGGGGCCTACACTGAAGCTTTCTTT
D gene: -
clone size: -
V gene: TRBV14
J gene: TRBJ1-1
CDR3 length: 13

CDR3 protein: CASSVAGGNEQFF
CDR3 DNA: TGTGCCAGCAGCGTAGCGGGCGGGAATGAGCAGTTCTTC
D gene: -
clone size: -
V gene: TRBV9
J gene: TRBJ2-1
CDR3 length: 13

CDR3 protein: CASSHVSTGPISGYTF
CDR3 DNA: TGTGCCAGCAGTCATGTTTCCACAGGGCCAATAAGCGGCTACACCTTC
D gene: -
clone size: -
V gene: TRBV28
J gene: TRBJ1-2
CDR3 length: 16

CDR3 protein: CASSLSTRGGGSPYEQYF
CDR3 DNA: TGTGCCAGCAGTTTATCGACGAGGGGAGGCGGGAGCCCATACGAGCAGTACTTC
D gene: TRBD2
clone size: -
V gene: TRBV27
J gene: TRBJ2-7
CDR3 length: 18

CDR3 protein: CASSSDTNEKLFF
CDR3 DNA: TGTGCCAGCAGTTCGGACACCAATGAAAAACTGTTTTTT
D gene: -
clone size: -
V gene: TRBV28
J gene: TRBJ1-4
CDR3 length: 13

CDR3 protein: CASSPGRGHKNIQYF
CDR3 DNA: TGTGCCAGCTCACCGGGTAGGGGGCATAAGAACATTCAGTACTTC
D gene: TRBD1
clone size: -
V gene: TRBV18
J gene: TRBJ2-4
CDR3 length: 15